A selection of T cell receptor beta chains follows, all from one sample in a study of blood T cell repertoires in COVID-19. Here immunoSEQ multiplex PCR was the method, and the copy in TCRdb shows in-frame clones only, minus some. This repertoire shows some 400,000 clones, around 87% found once; its top ten account for 2.3%. The specimen was peripheral blood. These receptors were obtained from an older woman with COVID-19, enrolled during active disease. CDR3s include the opening cysteine and the closing phenylalanine or tryptophan. Fields, in order: CDR3 protein, CDR3 DNA, D gene, clone size, J gene, V gene. The D gene is left open where the match is weak. The size field is filled for only some rows; it gives once, few, many or a size class.

cdr3_aa: CATEGNLHEQYF; cdr3_nt: TGTGCCACCGAGGGAAACCTCCACGAGCAGTACTTC; d_call: -; clone_size: once; j_call: TRBJ2-7; v_call: TRBV15
cdr3_aa: CASSPTGTGTNQPQHF; cdr3_nt: TGCGCCAGCAGTCCAACCGGGACAGGGACCAATCAGCCCCAGCATTTT; d_call: TRBD1; clone_size: -; j_call: TRBJ1-5; v_call: TRBV5-1
cdr3_aa: CASSGGQIISGYTF; cdr3_nt: TGTGCCAGCAGCGGCGGACAGATTATCTCTGGCTACACCTTC; d_call: -; clone_size: few; j_call: TRBJ1-2; v_call: TRBV3-1/TRBV3-2
cdr3_aa: CASSLGLNNEQFF; cdr3_nt: TGTGCCAGCTCATTGGGACTCAACAATGAGCAGTTCTTC; d_call: -; clone_size: -; j_call: TRBJ2-1; v_call: TRBV18
cdr3_aa: CASSFPRSNTGELFF; cdr3_nt: TGTGCCAGCAGCTTTCCCAGATCGAACACCGGGGAGCTGTTTTTT; d_call: -; clone_size: once; j_call: TRBJ2-2; v_call: TRBV7-9
cdr3_aa: CASSTYNEQFF; cdr3_nt: TGTGCCAGCAGCACCTACAATGAGCAGTTCTTC; d_call: -; clone_size: -; j_call: TRBJ2-1; v_call: TRBV2
cdr3_aa: CATDRGTAEAFF; cdr3_nt: TGTGCCACCGACAGGGGTACTGCTGAAGCTTTCTTT; d_call: TRBD1; clone_size: -; j_call: TRBJ1-1; v_call: TRBV7-6
cdr3_aa: CASSLNQRGEPYNEQFF; cdr3_nt: TGTGCCAGCAGTTTAAATCAGCGGGGGGAACCTTACAATGAGCAGTTCTTC; d_call: TRBD2; clone_size: -; j_call: TRBJ2-1; v_call: TRBV27
cdr3_aa: CASSQDLGQGLDTQYF; cdr3_nt: TGTGCCAGCAGCCAAGACCTGGGACAGGGGTTGGATACGCAGTATTTT; d_call: TRBD1; clone_size: once; j_call: TRBJ2-3; v_call: TRBV14
cdr3_aa: CASSGGTGNTGELFF; cdr3_nt: TGTGCCAGCAGCGGCGGGACAGGGAACACCGGGGAGCTGTTTTTT; d_call: TRBD1; clone_size: -; j_call: TRBJ2-2; v_call: TRBV5-6
cdr3_aa: CASSTPRSMWSPLHF; cdr3_nt: TGTGCCAGCAGCACCCCCAGGTCGATGTGGTCACCCCTCCACTTT; d_call: -; clone_size: -; j_call: TRBJ1-6; v_call: TRBV21-1
cdr3_aa: CASSLASFTGELFF; cdr3_nt: TGTGCCAGCAGCTTAGCCAGTTTTACCGGGGAGCTGTTTTTT; d_call: -; clone_size: -; j_call: TRBJ2-2; v_call: TRBV11-1
cdr3_aa: CASSLGTGGKETQYF; cdr3_nt: TGTGCCAGCAGCTTGGGGACAGGGGGTAAAGAGACCCAGTACTTC; d_call: TRBD1; clone_size: -; j_call: TRBJ2-5; v_call: TRBV7-2
cdr3_aa: CASIGGGDTEAFF; cdr3_nt: TGCGCCAGCATCGGAGGGGGCGACACTGAAGCTTTCTTT; d_call: TRBD1; clone_size: -; j_call: TRBJ1-1; v_call: TRBV5-1
cdr3_aa: CASSIQGADEQYF; cdr3_nt: TGTGCCAGTAGTATACAGGGCGCGGACGAGCAGTACTTC; d_call: -; clone_size: -; j_call: TRBJ2-7; v_call: TRBV19
cdr3_aa: CASSLYGQGYTF; cdr3_nt: TGTGCCAGCAGTTTATATGGACAGGGCTACACCTTC; d_call: -; clone_size: -; j_call: TRBJ1-2; v_call: TRBV28
cdr3_aa: CASSTPTTGISQPQHF; cdr3_nt: TGTGCCAGCAGCACTCCAACGACAGGAATCAGTCAGCCCCAGCATTTT; d_call: -; clone_size: -; j_call: TRBJ1-5; v_call: TRBV6-6
cdr3_aa: CASSPPSGQGNSPLHF; cdr3_nt: TGTGCCAGCTCACCACCGTCGGGACAGGGTAATTCACCCCTCCACTTT; d_call: TRBD1; clone_size: -; j_call: TRBJ1-6; v_call: TRBV18
cdr3_aa: CAWSLGGTGELFF; cdr3_nt: TGTGCCTGGAGTCTCGGAGGGACCGGGGAGCTGTTTTTT; d_call: -; clone_size: -; j_call: TRBJ2-2; v_call: TRBV30
cdr3_aa: CASSLLQGALNEQFF; cdr3_nt: TGTGCCAGCAGCTTATTACAGGGGGCGCTGAATGAGCAGTTCTTC; d_call: TRBD1; clone_size: -; j_call: TRBJ2-1; v_call: TRBV7-9
cdr3_aa: CASSSQDTQYF; cdr3_nt: TGTGCCAGCTCGTCCCAAGATACGCAGTATTTT; d_call: -; clone_size: -; j_call: TRBJ2-3; v_call: TRBV18
cdr3_aa: CASSLVGLQPQHF; cdr3_nt: TGCGCCAGCAGCTTGGTCGGGTTGCAGCCCCAGCATTTT; d_call: -; clone_size: -; j_call: TRBJ1-5; v_call: TRBV5-1
cdr3_aa: CASSDLAVTQHF; cdr3_nt: TGTGCCAGCAGTGATTTGGCTGTTACCCAGCATTTT; d_call: -; clone_size: -; j_call: TRBJ1-5; v_call: TRBV2
cdr3_aa: CASSQSKRELYGYTF; cdr3_nt: TGTGCCAGCAGCCAAAGTAAGAGGGAATTATATGGCTACACCTTC; d_call: -; clone_size: once; j_call: TRBJ1-2; v_call: TRBV4-2
cdr3_aa: CASSRPGRGPPEQYF; cdr3_nt: TGTGCCAGCAGTCGCCCAGGCAGGGGTCCCCCCGAGCAGTACTTC; d_call: -; clone_size: -; j_call: TRBJ2-7; v_call: TRBV6-6
cdr3_aa: CASSPGQALNTEAFF; cdr3_nt: TGTGCCAGCAGTCCAGGACAGGCGTTGAACACTGAAGCTTTCTTT; d_call: TRBD1; clone_size: -; j_call: TRBJ1-1; v_call: TRBV6-5
cdr3_aa: CASQRGRTEAFF; cdr3_nt: TGTGCCAGCCAAAGGGGGCGGACTGAAGCTTTCTTT; d_call: TRBD1; clone_size: -; j_call: TRBJ1-1; v_call: TRBV28
cdr3_aa: CASSLSYTGELFF; cdr3_nt: TGTGCCAGCAGCTTGTCCTACACCGGGGAGCTGTTTTTT; d_call: -; clone_size: -; j_call: TRBJ2-2; v_call: TRBV5-6
cdr3_aa: CASSQGGGYGYTF; cdr3_nt: TGCGCCAGCAGCCAAGGGGGCGGCTATGGCTACACCTTC; d_call: -; clone_size: -; j_call: TRBJ1-2; v_call: TRBV4-1
cdr3_aa: CASSIRDSYGYTF; cdr3_nt: TGTGCCAGTAGTATTCGGGACAGTTATGGCTACACCTTC; d_call: TRBD1; clone_size: -; j_call: TRBJ1-2; v_call: TRBV19
cdr3_aa: CASSGTGGEQFF; cdr3_nt: TGTGCCAGCTCCGGGACAGGGGGTGAGCAGTTCTTC; d_call: TRBD1; clone_size: -; j_call: TRBJ2-1; v_call: TRBV6-5
cdr3_aa: CASSSPGRSNQPQHF; cdr3_nt: TGTGCCAGCAGTTCCCCGGGAAGGAGCAATCAGCCCCAGCATTTT; d_call: -; clone_size: -; j_call: TRBJ1-5; v_call: TRBV6-5
cdr3_aa: CASSLTGNSYNEQFF; cdr3_nt: TGCGCCAGCAGCTTAACAGGGAACTCCTACAATGAGCAGTTCTTC; d_call: -; clone_size: -; j_call: TRBJ2-1; v_call: TRBV5-1
cdr3_aa: CASSPTGGWNEKLFF; cdr3_nt: TGTGCCAGCTCACCAACAGGGGGTTGGAATGAAAAACTGTTTTTT; d_call: TRBD1; clone_size: -; j_call: TRBJ1-4; v_call: TRBV18
cdr3_aa: CASSQRGQGLTTANTGELFF; cdr3_nt: TGCGCCAGCAGCCAAAGGGGACAGGGCCTTACAACTGCGAACACCGGGGAGCTGTTTTTT; d_call: TRBD1; clone_size: -; j_call: TRBJ2-2; v_call: TRBV4-1
cdr3_aa: CASSLGAGNEQYF; cdr3_nt: TGTGCCAGCAGCTTAGGAGCGGGCAACGAGCAGTACTTC; d_call: -; clone_size: -; j_call: TRBJ2-7; v_call: TRBV7-8
cdr3_aa: CASSQGAVSNQPQHF; cdr3_nt: TGTGCCAGCAGCCAAGGGGCAGTCAGCAATCAGCCCCAGCATTTT; d_call: -; clone_size: -; j_call: TRBJ1-5; v_call: TRBV3-1/TRBV3-2
cdr3_aa: CASSLGVGLSALHF; cdr3_nt: TGTGCCAGCAGCTTGGGGGTCGGGTTATCGGCCCTCCACTTT; d_call: -; clone_size: -; j_call: TRBJ1-6; v_call: TRBV5-4
cdr3_aa: CASSLGRGPYEQYF; cdr3_nt: TGCGCCAGCAGCTTGGGCAGGGGGCCGTACGAGCAGTACTTC; d_call: TRBD1; clone_size: -; j_call: TRBJ2-7; v_call: TRBV5-1
cdr3_aa: CASSSRTGVTEAFF; cdr3_nt: TGCGCCAGCAGCTCAAGGACAGGGGTAACTGAAGCTTTCTTT; d_call: TRBD1; clone_size: -; j_call: TRBJ1-1; v_call: TRBV5-1